The rows below give T cell receptor beta chains drawn from one sample of a study of cytomegalovirus exposure and HLA in healthy donors. Profiling relied on immunoSEQ multiplex PCR, and the TCRdb table lists in-frame clones only, not all of them. The top ten clones hold 8.8% of a sample with 110,000 to 150,000 clones, around 80% of them seen once. Specimen: PBMCs. Every receptor here comes from a woman aged 45 to 65 in good health and CMV-seropositive. Both conserved end residues are part of each CDR3. D genes are given only for firm matches. Only part of the rows carry a size: once, few, many, or a class if the clone is expanded.

J: TRBJ2-7; D: TRBD1; size: NA; V: TRBV6-1; DNA: TGTGCCAGCGGGACAGGGGGCGGCTACGAGCAGTACTTC; CDR3: CASGTGGGYEQYF
J: TRBJ1-2; D: NA; size: NA; V: TRBV6-1; DNA: TGTGCCAGCAGTGAATGGAACAGGGAAGGTTTGGATGGCTACACCTTC; CDR3: CASSEWNREGLDGYTF
J: TRBJ2-3; D: TRBD2; size: few; V: TRBV11-3; DNA: TGTGCCAGCAGCTTGGGGACTAGCGGGCGCACAGATACGCAGTATTTT; CDR3: CASSLGTSGRTDTQYF
J: TRBJ2-1; D: NA; size: once; V: TRBV15; DNA: TGTGCCACCAGCAGAGATACCGGGGGTGAGCAGTTCTTC; CDR3: CATSRDTGGEQFF
J: TRBJ1-4; D: NA; size: NA; V: TRBV11-2; DNA: TGTGCCAGCAGCCCCCCGGCAGGCAATGAAAAACTGTTTTTT; CDR3: CASSPPAGNEKLFF
J: TRBJ1-1; D: NA; size: few; V: TRBV19; DNA: TGTGCCAGTAGTATGAATGGGGGCGAGAAAGCTTTCTTT; CDR3: CASSMNGGEKAFF
J: TRBJ2-3; D: NA; size: few; V: TRBV27; DNA: TGTGCCAGCAGTTTAAGTAACCCGATGAGCAATACGCAGTATTTT; CDR3: CASSLSNPMSNTQYF
J: TRBJ2-5; D: TRBD2; size: NA; V: TRBV5-1; DNA: TGCGCCAGCAGCGGCGAGACTAGCGCAGAGACCCAGTACTTC; CDR3: CASSGETSAETQYF
J: TRBJ1-6; D: TRBD1; size: NA; V: TRBV9; DNA: TGTGCCAGCAGCCTGGGACAGTATAATTCACCTCTCCACTTT; CDR3: CASSLGQYNSPLHF
J: TRBJ1-2; D: NA; size: NA; V: TRBV6-6; DNA: TGTGCCAGCAGCCCCTCTGGTACTTCTAACTATGGCTACACCTTC; CDR3: CASSPSGTSNYGYTF
J: TRBJ2-1; D: NA; size: NA; V: TRBV28; DNA: TGTGCCAGCAGTTTAAGGAGGGATAGCGGACCCCCGGTGGATGAGCAGTTCTTC; CDR3: CASSLRRDSGPPVDEQFF
J: TRBJ2-7; D: NA; size: NA; V: TRBV21-1; DNA: TGTGCCAGCAACTATACGATCCACTTTAGGGAGCCCTCCTACGAGCAGTACTTC; CDR3: CASNYTIHFREPSYEQYF
J: TRBJ2-3; D: TRBD2; size: NA; V: TRBV10-3; DNA: TGTGCCATCAGTGAGGCGGGGGGGCTGGGGAGCACAGATACGCAGTATTTT; CDR3: CAISEAGGLGSTDTQYF
J: TRBJ1-2; D: TRBD1; size: NA; V: TRBV9; DNA: TGTGCCAGCAGCGGAGACAGGGCAGGGCGAAATGGCTACACCTTC; CDR3: CASSGDRAGRNGYTF
J: TRBJ1-6; D: NA; size: once; V: TRBV28; DNA: TGTGCCAGCAGTTTACAGGGCTCCTATAATTCACCCCTCCACTTT; CDR3: CASSLQGSYNSPLHF
J: TRBJ1-2; D: NA; size: NA; V: TRBV7-2; DNA: TGTGCCAGCAGCTTAGCTAAGGGGGATTATGGCTACACCTTC; CDR3: CASSLAKGDYGYTF
J: TRBJ2-7; D: TRBD1; size: NA; V: TRBV19; DNA: TGTGCCAGTAGTATGCTCGGACAGGCAAACTCCTACGAGCAGTACTTC; CDR3: CASSMLGQANSYEQYF
J: TRBJ1-3; D: TRBD1; size: NA; V: TRBV30; DNA: TGTGCCTGGAGCTGGGACAGCTCTGGAAACACCATATATTTT; CDR3: CAWSWDSSGNTIYF
J: TRBJ2-3; D: TRBD1; size: NA; V: TRBV29-1; DNA: TGCAGCGTTGAGGGGACAGGGGGCCTTGATACGCAGTATTTT; CDR3: CSVEGTGGLDTQYF
J: TRBJ2-5; D: NA; size: NA; V: TRBV18; DNA: TGTGCCAGCTCGCAGACATTCCAGGGGGAGACCCAGTACTTC; CDR3: CASSQTFQGETQYF
J: TRBJ2-2; D: TRBD2; size: NA; V: TRBV27; DNA: TGTGCCAGCACCGGATGGGAGGGAACGAACACCGGGGAGCTGTTTTTT; CDR3: CASTGWEGTNTGELFF
J: TRBJ2-7; D: NA; size: NA; V: TRBV10-3; DNA: TGTGCCATCGGATTGGGGGGGGCACTGCAGTACTTC; CDR3: CAIGLGGALQYF
J: TRBJ1-2; D: NA; size: NA; V: TRBV11-2; DNA: TGTGCCAGCAGCTTATCGGGAGGGACGTTAGTTAACTATGGCTACACCTTC; CDR3: CASSLSGGTLVNYGYTF
J: TRBJ1-2; D: NA; size: NA; V: TRBV30; DNA: TGTGCCTGGAGGACGGGGGGGGCAGGCTATGGCTACACCTTC; CDR3: CAWRTGGAGYGYTF
J: TRBJ2-3; D: NA; size: NA; V: TRBV5-4; DNA: TGTGCCAGCAGCCCCGCTAGTGGGGCCCCTGTGAGCGATACGCAGTATTTT; CDR3: CASSPASGAPVSDTQYF
J: TRBJ1-1; D: TRBD1; size: once; V: TRBV4-1; DNA: TGCGCCAGCAGCCAGACAGGGGGGCGGGGAGGCACTGAAGCTTTCTTT; CDR3: CASSQTGGRGGTEAFF
J: TRBJ1-6; D: TRBD1; size: NA; V: TRBV2; DNA: TGTGCCAGCAGCGAAGGGGGCTCCTATAATTCGCCCCTCCACTTT; CDR3: CASSEGGSYNSPLHF
J: TRBJ1-5; D: TRBD1; size: few; V: TRBV27; DNA: TGTGCCAGCAGTTCTCAGGGGGGAGGTCAGCCCCAGCATTTT; CDR3: CASSSQGGGQPQHF
J: TRBJ1-1; D: NA; size: once; V: TRBV5-6; DNA: TGTGCCAGCAGCTCCTACGGCAGGGGGAACACTGAAGCTTTCTTT; CDR3: CASSSYGRGNTEAFF
J: TRBJ2-6; D: TRBD2; size: NA; V: TRBV18; DNA: TGTGCCAGCTCACCCTCGACTAGCGGGGTCACCTCTGGGGCCAACGTCCTGACTTTC; CDR3: CASSPSTSGVTSGANVLTF
J: TRBJ2-2; D: NA; size: NA; V: TRBV30; DNA: TGTGCCTGGAGACTGGGACAAACTACCGGGGAGCTGTTTTTT; CDR3: CAWRLGQTTGELFF
J: TRBJ2-5; D: NA; size: few; V: TRBV4-2; DNA: TGTGCCAGCAGCCAAGCCGCGCAAGAGACCCAGTACTTC; CDR3: CASSQAAQETQYF
J: TRBJ2-7; D: NA; size: NA; V: TRBV30; DNA: TGTGCCTGGAGTGTGAGCTACGAGCAGTACTTC; CDR3: CAWSVSYEQYF
J: TRBJ2-1; D: TRBD2; size: NA; V: TRBV27; DNA: TGTGCCAGCAGTCCCCGAGCTAGCGGGGGACCCTACAATGAGCAGTTCTTC; CDR3: CASSPRASGGPYNEQFF
J: TRBJ2-3; D: NA; size: NA; V: TRBV27; DNA: TGTGCCAGCAGTTTATCGGGGCAGGTTTCAGATACGCAGTATTTT; CDR3: CASSLSGQVSDTQYF
J: TRBJ1-3; D: TRBD1; size: few; V: TRBV6-6; DNA: TGTGCCAGCCAGACCCAGGGGGCCCTCAGTAGAAACACCATATATTTT; CDR3: CASQTQGALSRNTIYF
J: TRBJ2-1; D: TRBD2; size: NA; V: TRBV7-2; DNA: TGTGCCAGCAGGGATAAAAGCGGGGCCATGTACAATGAGCAGTTCTTC; CDR3: CASRDKSGAMYNEQFF
J: TRBJ2-6; D: NA; size: NA; V: TRBV5-6; DNA: TGTGCCAGCAGCTTGGGTGGGACATATTCTGGGGCCAACGTCCTGACTTTC; CDR3: CASSLGGTYSGANVLTF
J: TRBJ2-7; D: NA; size: once; V: TRBV7-9; DNA: TGTGCCAGCAGCTCCCAAGGGGTGGGCGAGCAGTACTTC; CDR3: CASSSQGVGEQYF
J: TRBJ1-1; D: NA; size: NA; V: TRBV9; DNA: TGTGCCAGCAGCGCCTCAGGGATGGTGAACACTGAAGCTTTCTTT; CDR3: CASSASGMVNTEAFF
J: TRBJ1-5; D: NA; size: NA; V: TRBV30; DNA: TGTGCCTGGAGTCCCGGGGGCAATCAGCCCCAGCATTTT; CDR3: CAWSPGGNQPQHF
J: TRBJ2-7; D: NA; size: NA; V: TRBV11-3; DNA: TGTGCCAGCAGCTTAGCCCCAGGGGGGGAGCAGTACTTC; CDR3: CASSLAPGGEQYF
J: TRBJ1-1; D: NA; size: NA; V: TRBV6-1; DNA: TGTGCCAGCAGTGAAAGACCCGGCGGGGAGAACACTGAAGCTTTCTTT; CDR3: CASSERPGGENTEAFF
J: TRBJ2-1; D: TRBD2; size: NA; V: TRBV6-5; DNA: TGTGCCAGCAGGCTAACTAGCGGGGGGTTCTATGAGCAGTTCTTC; CDR3: CASRLTSGGFYEQFF
J: TRBJ2-5; D: NA; size: NA; V: TRBV28; DNA: TGTGCCAGCAGTTTCTTAGGGGGGGGGACCCAGTACTTC; CDR3: CASSFLGGGTQYF
J: TRBJ2-7; D: NA; size: NA; V: TRBV29-1; DNA: TGCAGCGTTGGCCAGTCCTACGAGCAGTACTTC; CDR3: CSVGQSYEQYF
J: TRBJ2-2; D: NA; size: once; V: TRBV4-2; DNA: TGTGCCAGCAGCCAACGGACAGTCAGGGATCGTAATGCCGGGGAGCTGTTTTTT; CDR3: CASSQRTVRDRNAGELFF
J: TRBJ1-3; D: NA; size: NA; V: TRBV30; DNA: TGTGCCTGGCAGTGGACGGCGGGCTCTGGAAACACCATATATTTT; CDR3: CAWQWTAGSGNTIYF
J: TRBJ1-2; D: TRBD1; size: NA; V: TRBV19; DNA: TGTGCCAGTAGTATGGTCGCCACAGGGGAGGAGGGTGGCTACACCTTC; CDR3: CASSMVATGEEGGYTF
J: TRBJ2-6; D: NA; size: NA; V: TRBV7-3; DNA: TGTGCCAGCAGCCCCCATAGGGGGACTGGGGCCAACGTCCTGACTTTC; CDR3: CASSPHRGTGANVLTF
J: TRBJ2-7; D: TRBD1; size: few; V: TRBV29-1; DNA: TGCAGCGTTGAGGGCCCGGGACAGGGAGTCTACGAGCAGTACTTC; CDR3: CSVEGPGQGVYEQYF
J: TRBJ2-7; D: TRBD2; size: NA; V: TRBV4-2; DNA: TGTGCCAGCAGCCAAGATGGGCCTAGCGGGGGCTACGAGCAGTACTTC; CDR3: CASSQDGPSGGYEQYF
J: TRBJ2-3; D: NA; size: few; V: TRBV19; DNA: TGTGCCATCCGGGGTCCTGGCAGAGATACGCAGTATTTT; CDR3: CAIRGPGRDTQYF
J: TRBJ2-1; D: NA; size: NA; V: TRBV12-5; DNA: TGTGCTAGTGGTTTGGTACCGTTACAGTACAATGAGCAGTTCTTC; CDR3: CASGLVPLQYNEQFF
J: TRBJ2-3; D: NA; size: few; V: TRBV6-1; DNA: TGTGCCAGCAGTGAATGGGACACCGAGGGCGCAGATACGCAGTATTTT; CDR3: CASSEWDTEGADTQYF
J: TRBJ1-5; D: TRBD1; size: NA; V: TRBV7-2; DNA: TGTGCCAGCAGCTTAGGGACAGGGGGCAATCAGCCCCAGCATTTT; CDR3: CASSLGTGGNQPQHF
J: TRBJ1-6; D: TRBD1; size: NA; V: TRBV19; DNA: TGTGCCAGTAGTCCCCGGGACAGCCTTTTTCCCCTCCACTTT; CDR3: CASSPRDSLFPLHF
J: TRBJ1-6; D: NA; size: once; V: TRBV7-6; DNA: TGTGCCAGCAGCTTAGAGCGGGACTACTATTCACCCCTCCACTTT; CDR3: CASSLERDYYSPLHF